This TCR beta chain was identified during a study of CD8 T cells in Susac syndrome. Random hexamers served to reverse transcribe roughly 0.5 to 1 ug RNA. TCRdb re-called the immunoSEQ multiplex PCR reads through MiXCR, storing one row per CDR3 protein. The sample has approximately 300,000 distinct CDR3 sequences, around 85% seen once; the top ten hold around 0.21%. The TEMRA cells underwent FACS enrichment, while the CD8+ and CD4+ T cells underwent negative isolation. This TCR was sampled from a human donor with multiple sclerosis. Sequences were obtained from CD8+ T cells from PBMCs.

The CDR3 DNA follows: TGCAGCGTTCGGGAGGTTACTGAAGCTTTCTTT. Protein product: CSVREVTEAFF. The rearrangement links TRBV29-1 to TRBJ1-1; no definite D call. This CDR3 is built from 11 residues. Trimming took off 5 bases at V and 5 bases at J, with 9 bases between the two ends. The germline CDR1 and CDR2 sequences are SQVTM and ANQGSEA.